This TCR beta chain was profiled in a study of graft-versus-host responses after intestinal transplantation. Assay: immunoSEQ multiplex PCR; the TCRdb copy retains only in-frame clones and omits some. The sample contains 30,000 to 45,000 clones, around four fifths of which appear only once. This clone was detected only a few times. Sequencing used PBMCs, obtained about 1,000 days after transplant. The TCR comes from a human patient who received an intestinal transplant, so some T cells may come from the graft donor.

The CDR3 DNA reads TGTGCCAGTAGTATGGGAGGGTACACTGAAGCTTTCTTT. This encodes CASSMGGYTEAFF. The rearrangement uses TRBV19 and TRBJ1-1; no reliable D call. Per the germline V gene, CDR1 is LNHDA and CDR2 is SQIVND (reference sequence). CDR3 length equals 13 residues. V was cut by 3 bases and J by 3 bases, with 8 bases left in between.